This entry lists 10 T cell receptor beta chains sequenced from one sample in a study of immune characterization of retroperitoneal liposarcoma. Each CDR3 protein is one row after TCRdb ran MiXCR on the PCR reads. The sample yields several thousand distinct CDR3 sequences, approximately 29% seen once. Sequencing used blood. Every receptor here comes from a male donor with retroperitoneal liposarcoma.

This clonotype was seen ten or more times. V and J are TRBV6-1 and TRBJ2-1; no clear D. Germline assignment: CDR1 MNHNS and CDR2 SASEGT. The ends were cut back, 5 bases at V and 8 bases at J, with 13 bases in the middle. This CDR3 has 13 residues. CDR3 in amino acids: CASSRTARDEQFF. CDR3 sequence (DNA): TGTGCCAGCAGTCGGACGGCAAGGGATGAGCAGTTCTTC.

The sample holds many counts of this clonotype. The chain uses TRBV6-6 and TRBJ2-7; D tentatively reads TRBD1 or TRBD2 (5 bases each). V lost 0 bases and J 3 bases, leaving 9 bases between the germline ends. CDR3 length: 14 residues. CDR1 is MNHNY, CDR2 SVGAGI, per germline (reference sequence). This CDR3 reads CASSYSEGIYEQYF. For the CDR3, the DNA is TGTGCCAGCAGTTACTCAGAGGGGATCTACGAGCAGTACTTC.

The sample holds a few counts of this clonotype. The CDR3 ends on some other residue instead of the conserved phenylalanine or tryptophan, so this is likely a read error. The DNA is omitted, as the CDR3 cannot be located on it reliably, and the CDR3 follows TCRdb's listing. The gene calls are TRBV7-2 and TRBJ2-6; the table's D call TRBD1 went unverified against the DNA. The length of the CDR3 is 16 amino acids, counting both ends. Germline CDR1 SGHTA, CDR2 FQGNSA. CDR3 loop: CASSSSNSKNIQYFGA.

V gene TRBV6-1 combines with J gene TRBJ2-7, with 9 nucleotides matching TRBD2. With V trimmed by 6 bases and J by 5 bases, 11 bases remained unmatched. CDR3 length: 15 residues. In germline, CDR1 is MNHNS, CDR2 SASEGT. Here the CDR3 reads CASSPQGSGRDEQYF. The CDR3, as DNA: TGTGCCAGCAGCCCCCAGGGTAGCGGGAGAGACGAGCAGTACTTC.

This clonotype was seen only a few times. This rearrangement joins TRBV30 to TRBJ1-1, with unresolved D. Trimming pared 4 bases from V and 2 bases from J, leaving 11 bases between. The CDR3 sequence is 13 residues long. Germline V gene lookup returns CDR1 GTSNPN and CDR2 SVGIG (reference sequence). CDR3 amino acids: CAWTTGFNTEAFF. Written as DNA, the CDR3 is TGTGCCTGGACCACGGGGTTCAACACTGAAGCTTTCTTT. The full variable domain, with the rest looked up from reference TRBV30 and TRBJ1-1, is SQTIHQWPATLVQPVGSPLSLECTVEGTSNPNLYWYRQAAGRGLQLLFYSVGIGQISSEVPQNLSASRPQDRQFILSSKKLLLSDSGFYLCAWTTGFNTEAFFGQGTRLTVV.

This rearrangement joins TRBV6-1 to TRBJ1-6; no firm D call. Germline assignment: CDR1 MNHNS and CDR2 SASEGT. Trimming took 1 base from V and 3 from J, leaving 19 bases between them. The CDR3 consists of 19 residues. CDR3 coding DNA: TGTGCCAGCAGTGAAGTTCTGCCGGTTCGGTTAGGCTATAATTCACCCCTCCACTTT. It specifies CASSEVLPVRLGYNSPLHF.

Within the sample, this clonotype is medium-sized. The genes are TRBV6-1 and TRBJ1-6; 7 bases match TRBD1. The CDR3 has 16 residues. The J segment lost 7 bases and the V segment lost 4 bases, leaving 10 bases of the junction unmatched. Germline V gene lookup returns CDR1 MNHNS and CDR2 SASEGT. CDR3 DNA sequence: TGTGCCAGCAGTGCACAGGGGACCTACGGGAATTCACCCCTCCACTTT. Its protein is CASSAQGTYGNSPLHF.

The genes are TRBV6-1 and TRBJ2-2; tentative D call: TRBD1 (6 bases). The germline CDR1 and CDR2 sequences are MNHNS and SASEGT. The length of the CDR3 is 13 residues. V lost 2 bases and J lost 7, with 8 bases in between. The CDR3 region is CASSEQGSGELFF. CDR3 in DNA: TGTGCCAGCAGTGAACAGGGGAGCGGGGAGCTGTTTTTT.

The V gene is TRBV4-1, the J gene TRBJ2-5, with 7 bases matching TRBD2. The J call may be faulty, since TRBJ2-7 better matches the DNA end. Germline loops: CDR1 MGHRA, CDR2 YSYEKL. The CDR3 is 15 amino acids. This chain's CDR3 is CASSQDPAGTYEQYF. The CDR3 DNA reads as TGCGCCAGCAGCCAAGACCCAGCGGGAACCTACGAGCAGTACTTC.

This clonotype has a count of ten or more. This chain links TRBV6-1 with TRBJ1-6; possibly TRBD1 for D (5 bases). This CDR3 comprises 15 residues. The V end lost 6 bases, the J end lost 7 bases, and 16 bases lay between the germline ends. CDR1 is MNHNS, CDR2 SASEGT, per germline. The CDR3 loop is CASSTHGGINSPLHF. In nucleotides, the CDR3 is TGTGCCAGCAGCACCCATGGGGGTATCAATTCACCCCTCCACTTT.